What follows are 5 T cell receptor beta chains derived from one specimen sequenced in a study of cytomegalovirus exposure and HLA in healthy donors. PCR was performed using 60 Vbeta and 13 Jbeta primers. Clones were read by immunoSEQ multiplex PCR, and TCRdb kept only the in-frame ones, dropping some. Of 280,000 or so clones in the sample, 70% to 90% were seen once. Sequencing was performed on PBMCs. The receptors were sampled from a woman younger than 35 in good health and CMV-seronegative.

This chain uses TRBV13 with TRBJ2-7; 9 bases agree with TRBD2. Trimming at V came to 5 bases and at J to 0 bases, leaving 8 bases not matched to a gene. Germline-derived CDR1 and CDR2 are PRHDT and FYEKMQ (reference sequence). The CDR3 consists of 16 residues. For the CDR3, the DNA is TGTGCCAGCAGCCCCACTGGTAGCGGGGGCTCCTACGAGCAGTACTTC. Protein product: CASSPTGSGGSYEQYF.

The chain joins TRBV21-1 to TRBJ1-6. TRBV21-1 is termed a pseudogene. This CDR3 comprises 13 residues. CDR3 amino acids: CASTETSNSPLHF. The DNA for the CDR3 is TGTGCCAGCACCGAAACTTCTAATTCACCCCTCCACTTT.

This rearrangement joins TRBV19 to TRBJ1-2, with D perhaps TRBD1 (5 bases). The CDR3 is 14 residues long. Trimming pared 7 bases from V and 0 bases from J, leaving 12 bases between. Germline loops: CDR1 LNHDA, CDR2 SQIVND (reference sequence). The CDR3 DNA reads as TGTGCCAGTACGAAGGGGTTTGCTAACTATGGCTACACCTTC. Translating it yields CASTKGFANYGYTF.

The chain couples TRBV12-5 to TRBJ1-5, with D possibly being TRBD1 (5 bases). The CDR3 spans 18 residues. CDR1 is LGHNT and CDR2 is FRNRAP in the germline V gene. The germline V and J ends were trimmed by 0 bases and 1 base, with 16 bases remaining between them. CDR3 sequence (DNA): TGTGCTAGTGGTTTGGTACCGGGCGGCGGGGGGAGCAATCAGCCCCAGCATTTT. This codes for CASGLVPGGGGSNQPQHF.

A note on this clone: Within the sample, other DNA sequences also encode this same CDR3. V and J are TRBV27 and TRBJ1-6; no definite D call. Germline assignment: CDR1 MNHEY and CDR2 SMNVEV (reference sequence). The CDR3 sequence is 13 residues long. Trimming removed 7 bases from V and 4 bases from J, with 8 bases in between. CDR3: CASTGVYNSPLHF. The CDR3 DNA reads as TGTGCCAGCACTGGAGTTTATAATTCACCCCTCCACTTT.